This TCR beta chain was retrieved from a study of blood T cell repertoires in COVID-19. As for the study in general: Samples came from the United States, Italy and Spain, spanning acute and convalescent COVID-19. T cells, B-cell-depleted T cells, or PBMCs supplied cDNA or gDNA.

TCRdb's table, derived via immunoSEQ multiplex PCR, lists solely in-frame clones and lacks some. Of over 200,000 clones listed, about 80% are singletons. Germline CDR1 LNHDA, CDR2 SQIVND (reference sequence). This CDR3 has 15 amino acids. V shed 5 bases, J shed 6 bases, and the junction held 7 bases outside the gene matches. Sequencing was done on a sample of peripheral blood. The receptor was isolated from a middle-aged woman with active or convalescent COVID-19. The chain couples TRBV19 to TRBJ2-5; TRBD2 agrees at 12 bases. CDR3 in DNA: TGTGCCAGTAGTTATCTAGCGGGAGGGCCGCAGACCCAGTACTTC. It specifies CASSYLAGGPQTQYF.